Below, 21 T cell receptor beta chains from the same sample are listed, as sequenced in a study of T-cell reconstitution after alpha-beta-depleted transplantation in children. It was with unique molecular identifiers that the TCRbeta library was prepared. A single record per CDR3 protein comes from TCRdb applying MiXCR to the PCR reads. Altogether some 440,000 distinct CDR3 sequences are present, around 16% being singletons, with the ten largest covering roughly 27%. Here the sequenced sample was PBMCs, mostly from graft donor cells, taken 360 days after TCRalphabeta/CD19-depleted stem cell transplant. The source of these receptors is a boy less than two years old who had a stem cell transplant for Wiskott-Aldrich syndrome, so the T cells may come from the graft donor.

This chain joins TRBV9 and TRBJ2-1, with 10 bases aligning to TRBD1. V lost 0 bases, J lost 12 bases, and 6 bases stayed unmatched. The CDR3 sequence is 14 residues long. Germline CDR1 and CDR2: SGDLS and YYNGEE. The CDR3 DNA reads as TGTGCCAGCAGCGTAGGGGGACAGGGGTTTGTGCAGTTCTTC. Its protein is CASSVGGQGFVQFF.

This clonotype has only a few counts. This chain joins TRBV20-1 and TRBJ1-4; tentative D call: TRBD1 (5 bases). CDR1 and CDR2 from the germline V gene are DFQATT and SNEGSKA (reference sequence). The CDR3 runs to 12 residues. V lost 1 base and J 6 bases, leaving 6 bases between the germline ends. The CDR3 protein is CSARGGYEKLFF. The CDR3 DNA follows: TGCAGTGCTAGAGGGGGGTATGAAAAACTGTTTTTT.

This clonotype was seen a handful of times. V is TRBV7-8 and J is TRBJ2-5; 10 bases align to TRBD2. The CDR3 loop spans 19 amino acids. V gave up 0 bases and J gave up 5 bases; unmatched junction bases: 15. CDR1 is SGHVS, CDR2 FQNEAQ, per germline. The CDR3, as DNA: TGTGCCAGCAGCTTAGCGCCCCTCAAGAAGCGGGGGGGCCGGGAGACCCAGTACTTC. Its translation: CASSLAPLKKRGGRETQYF.

The sample holds a few counts of this clonotype. The J gene is TRBJ2-4, the V gene TRBV10-3; D may correspond to TRBD1 or TRBD2 (5 bases each). The CDR3 contains 12 residues. Germline V gives CDR1 ENHRY, CDR2 SYGVKD. V dropped 2 bases and J dropped 6 bases, with 5 bases sitting between them. Written as DNA, the CDR3 is TGTGCCATCAGTGAGGGGACAAACATTCAGTACTTC. Its protein product is CAISEGTNIQYF.

In its sample, this clonotype was seen a few times. This chain joins TRBV9 and TRBJ2-2; D ambiguous. The CDR3 runs to 14 residues. The V end was cut by 0 bases, the J end by 3 bases, with 6 bases between. Germline assignment: CDR1 SGDLS and CDR2 YYNGEE. In DNA form, the CDR3 reads TGTGCCAGCAGCGTAGAGCGTGACACCGGGGAGCTGTTTTTT. Its translation: CASSVERDTGELFF.

The CDR3 DNA follows: TGTGCCAGCAGCTTTCCCCCTGATCCAGGGACAGATACGCAGTATTTT. Protein: CASSFPPDPGTDTQYF. This sequence joins TRBV5-5 and TRBJ2-3; a possible D gene is TRBD1 (5 bases). The length of the CDR3 is 16 residues. The V gene's germline CDR1 is SGHKS and CDR2 YYEKEE (reference sequence). The ends were cut back, 2 bases at V and 3 bases at J, with 16 bases in the middle. Complete variable domain (other parts from reference TRBV5-5 and TRBJ2-3): DAGVTQSPTHLIKTRGQQVTLRCSPISGHKSVSWYQQVLGQGPQFIFQYYEKEERGRGNFPDRFSARQFPNYSSELNVNALLLGDSALYLCASSFPPDPGTDTQYFGPGTRLTVL.

In its sample, this clonotype was seen a few times. The J gene is TRBJ2-3, the V gene TRBV29-1; TRBD2 agrees at 10 bases. From germline, CDR1 is SQVTM and CDR2 ANQGSEA. V shed 3 bases and J 2 bases; nucleotides not matched to a gene: 5. CDR3 length: 15 residues. CDR3 DNA sequence: TGCAGCGTTGAGGAGCGGGGGGGAGCCACAGATACGCAGTATTTT. The encoded protein is CSVEERGGATDTQYF.

This clonotype showed up just a few times. The V call is TRBV5-1, the J call TRBJ2-2, with 8 nucleotides matching TRBD1. CDR1 and CDR2 (germline): SGHRS, YFSETQ. CDR3 length: 15 amino acids. After removal of 4 bases from V and 5 bases from J, the junction contained 7 bases not matched to a gene. The CDR3 spells CASSAAGGRTGELFF. CDR3 in DNA: TGCGCCAGCAGCGCTGCAGGGGGCAGGACCGGGGAGCTGTTTTTT.

The rearrangement joins TRBV5-4 to TRBJ2-3, with TRBD2 identical over 8 bases. The CDR3 covers 19 residues. The germline CDR1 and CDR2 sequences are SGHNT and YYREEE (reference sequence). Trimming at V came to 3 bases and at J to 3 bases, leaving 18 bases not matched to a gene. The CDR3 loop reads CASSSTSTGRAGQTDTQYF. CDR3 nucleotides: TGTGCCAGCAGCTCCACCTCTACCGGGAGGGCCGGGCAAACAGATACGCAGTATTTT. The whole variable domain, filled in from reference TRBV5-4 and TRBJ2-3, reads ETGVTQSPTHLIKTRGQQVTLRCSSQSGHNTVSWYQQALGQGPQFIFQYYREEENGRGNFPPRFSGLQFPNYSSELNVNALELDDSALYLCASSSTSTGRAGQTDTQYFGPGTRLTVL.

This clonotype was seen many times. The gene calls are TRBV4-3 and TRBJ2-5; 8 nucleotides align to TRBD1. The CDR3 extends over 16 amino acids. CDR1 LGHNA and CDR2 YSLEER come from the germline V gene. The trim removed 2 bases at V and 5 bases at J, leaving 10 bases unmatched. CDR3 protein: CASSQRKWTGMETQYF. The CDR3 coding sequence is TGCGCCAGCAGCCAAAGGAAATGGACAGGGATGGAGACCCAGTACTTC.

This clonotype was seen more than once but under ten times. The chain links TRBV14 to TRBJ2-7; 7 bases are a match to TRBD1. Losses at the gene ends were 3 bases for V and 5 bases for J; bases not matched to a gene: 4. The CDR3 covers 13 residues. Per germline, CDR1 SGHDN and CDR2 FVKESK. The CDR3 DNA is TGTGCCAGCAGCCATTCCACAGGGGACGAGCAGTACTTC. Its translation is CASSHSTGDEQYF.

This clonotype was picked up a small number of times. V usage is TRBV12-3 or TRBV12-4 and J usage is TRBJ2-2, with 9 bases fitting TRBD2. V lost 8 bases to trimming and J lost 7 bases; unmatched junction nucleotides: 5. The CDR3 has 13 residues. The CDR3 DNA is TGTGCCAGCTCACTAGCGGGCCTCGGGGAGCTGTTTTTT. Its protein product is CASSLAGLGELFF.

This clonotype was seen more than once but under ten times. This CDR3 reads CASSPFSGGRAGELFF. CDR3 bases: TGCGCCAGCAGCCCCTTCTCAGGGGGCAGGGCCGGGGAGCTGTTTTTT. The chain uses TRBV5-1 and TRBJ2-2, with 8 bases identical to TRBD1. Germline trimming cut 4 bases from V and 6 bases from J; bases unmatched to any gene: 11. Germline V gives CDR1 SGHRS, CDR2 YFSETQ. CDR3 length: 16 residues.

This clonotype showed up just a few times. This chain uses TRBV5-1 with TRBJ2-3, with D tentatively TRBD1 (5 bases). V was clipped by 0 bases and J by 5 bases, with 10 bases between them. This CDR3 comprises 14 residues. Looked up from germline, CDR1 is SGHRS and CDR2 is YFSETQ. The CDR3: CASSLGQGLDTQYF. The CDR3 DNA reads TGCGCCAGCAGCTTGGGGCAGGGATTAGATACGCAGTATTTT.

In its sample, this clonotype was seen many times. This chain uses TRBV2 with TRBJ2-2; D is ambiguous. V lost 3 bases to trimming and J lost 0 bases, with 11 bases between them. The CDR3 length is 16 residues. The germline gives CDR1 SNHLY, CDR2 FYNNEI. The CDR3 region is CASSDLGPSNTGELFF. CDR3 sequence (DNA): TGTGCCAGCAGTGACCTAGGCCCTTCGAACACCGGGGAGCTGTTTTTT.

This clonotype has more than one count but fewer than ten. The chain carries TRBV5-5 and TRBJ2-5; 10 positions agree with TRBD1. CDR1 is SGHKS and CDR2 is YYEKEE in the germline V gene (reference sequence). The CDR3 spans 15 residues. V was pared by 2 bases and J by 4 bases, with 5 bases of the junction left unmatched. The CDR3 nucleotides read TGTGCCAGCAGCTTAGAAGGGGACAGGGGAGAGACCCAGTACTTC. It codes for CASSLEGDRGETQYF.

This chain joins TRBV20-1 and TRBJ2-1, with a tentative D call TRBD1 (6 bases). This CDR3 has 14 amino acids. The germline V gene encodes CDR1 DFQATT and CDR2 SNEGSKA (reference sequence). Trimming cost V 3 bases and J 1 base, with 10 bases left between them. The CDR3 loop is CSARSRGSYNEQFF. The CDR3 DNA reads as TGCAGTGCTAGGTCCAGGGGTTCCTACAATGAGCAGTTCTTC.

The chain links TRBV7-9 to TRBJ2-7; no reliable D call. CDR1 SEHNR and CDR2 FQNEAQ come from the germline V gene (reference sequence). This CDR3 has 17 residues. Deletions cut 1 base from V and 4 bases from J, with 20 bases between. The CDR3 nucleotides read TGTGCCAGCAGCTTAGATCCCAGGCGCCCCCCTCCATACGAGCAGTACTTC. Translating gives CASSLDPRRPPPYEQYF.

The chain links TRBV28 to TRBJ2-3, with 7 positions matching TRBD1. Losses at the gene ends were 6 bases for V and 9 bases for J; bases not matched to a gene: 6. Germline V gene data show CDR1 as MDHEN and CDR2 as SYDVKM. This CDR3 has 12 amino acids. The DNA for the CDR3 is TGTGCCAGCAGGATGACAGGGAGCACGCAGTATTTT. Protein sequence: CASRMTGSTQYF.

The chain uses TRBV7-2 and TRBJ2-1, with unresolved D. Looked up from germline, CDR1 is SGHTA and CDR2 is FQGNSA. V was trimmed by 5 bases and J by 5 bases, leaving 7 bases between them. The CDR3 is 12 amino acids. CDR3 amino acids: CASSPKDNEQFF. The CDR3 nucleotides are TGTGCCAGCAGCCCAAAGGACAATGAGCAGTTCTTC.

V gene TRBV5-1 combines with J gene TRBJ2-2, with 13 bases aligning to TRBD2. The V and J ends lost 5 bases and 0 bases, in that order; junction bases with no gene match: 13. The CDR3 loop spans 20 amino acids. Germline V gene data show CDR1 as SGHRS and CDR2 as YFSETQ. The CDR3 protein is CASSHRPGLAGQSNTGELFF. CDR3 nucleotides: TGCGCCAGCAGTCACCGACCGGGACTAGCGGGGCAGTCGAACACCGGGGAGCTGTTTTTT.